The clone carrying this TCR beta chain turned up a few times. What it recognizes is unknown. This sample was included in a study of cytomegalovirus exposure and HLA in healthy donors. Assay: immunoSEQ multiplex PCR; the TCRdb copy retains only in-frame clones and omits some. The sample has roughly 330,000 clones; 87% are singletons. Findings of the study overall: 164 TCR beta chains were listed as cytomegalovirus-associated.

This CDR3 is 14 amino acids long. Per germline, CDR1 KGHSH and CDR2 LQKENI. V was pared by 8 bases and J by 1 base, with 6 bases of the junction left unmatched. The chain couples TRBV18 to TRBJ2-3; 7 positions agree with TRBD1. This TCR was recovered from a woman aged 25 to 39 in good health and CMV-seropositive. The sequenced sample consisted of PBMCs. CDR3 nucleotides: TGTGCCAGCCCCCGACAGGGACGCACAGATACGCAGTATTTT. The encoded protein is CASPRQGRTDTQYF. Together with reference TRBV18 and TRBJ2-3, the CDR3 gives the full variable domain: NAGVMQNPRHLVRRRGQEARLRCSPMKGHSHVYWYRQLPEEGLKFMVYLQKENIIDESGMPKERFSAEFPKEGPSILRIQQVVRGDSAAYFCASPRQGRTDTQYFGPGTRLTVL.